This TCR beta chain was sequenced in a study of blood T cell repertoires in COVID-19. Across the study: Material from acute and convalescent COVID-19 was sourced from the United States, Italy and Spain. The analysed material was cDNA or gDNA that came from T cells, B-cell-depleted T cells, or PBMCs.

Original processing notes: Estimation of nucleated cell counts was performed using reference gene primer amplification. Using immunoSEQ multiplex PCR, the repertoire was profiled, and TCRdb retains in-frame clones only, with some absent. For V, J and clone size, that table is used; D and trimming come from the DNA. The sample carries around 160,000 clones, about nine tenths recorded once. Germline values: CDR1 KGHSH, CDR2 LQKENI. Trimming removed 2 bases at V and 6 bases at J, with 11 bases between. This CDR3 contains 14 residues. This sequence was found in an elderly man with acute or convalescent COVID-19. The J gene is TRBJ1-5, the V gene TRBV18; D remains unclear. Source material: peripheral blood. Here the CDR3 DNA reads TGTGCCAGCTCACCAGGGCAGGTTCGTCAGCCCCAGCATTTT. It is translated as CASSPGQVRQPQHF.